This entry is about one T cell receptor (beta chain). Generated by immunoSEQ multiplex PCR, the TCRdb table keeps only in-frame clones and is missing some. This table has almost 50,000 clones, about four fifths appearing once. The germline CDR1 and CDR2 sequences are MNHNS and SASEGT. V lost 5 bases, J lost 3 bases, and 11 bases lay in between. This CDR3 is built from 13 residues. The data were obtained in a study of OX40 agonist ivuxolimab in advanced cancers. The clonotype was recovered from an adult with an advanced solid tumor such as melanoma, head and neck, liver or kidney cancer. This chain connects TRBV6-1 to TRBJ2-7, with D possibly TRBD1 on 6 matching bases. The material sequenced was CD4+ or CD8+ T cells sorted from blood, taken in a trial of the OX40 agonist ivuxolimab. The CDR3 reads CASSSTRGYEQYV. CDR3 nucleotide sequence: TGTGCCAGCAGTTCGACCAGGGGCTACGAGCAGTACGTC.